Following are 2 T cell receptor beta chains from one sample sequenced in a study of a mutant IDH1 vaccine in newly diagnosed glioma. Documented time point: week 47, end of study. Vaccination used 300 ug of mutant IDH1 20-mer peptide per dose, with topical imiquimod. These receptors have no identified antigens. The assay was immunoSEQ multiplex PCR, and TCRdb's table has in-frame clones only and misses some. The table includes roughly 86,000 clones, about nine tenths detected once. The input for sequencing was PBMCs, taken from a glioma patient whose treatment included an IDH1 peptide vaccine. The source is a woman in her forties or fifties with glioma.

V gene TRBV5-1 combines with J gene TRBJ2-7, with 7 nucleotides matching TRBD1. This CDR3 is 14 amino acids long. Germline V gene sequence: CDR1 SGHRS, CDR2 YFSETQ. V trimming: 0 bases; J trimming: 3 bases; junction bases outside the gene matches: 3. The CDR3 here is CASSLGRQGYEQYF. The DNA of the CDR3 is TGCGCCAGCAGCTTGGGGAGACAGGGCTACGAGCAGTACTTC.

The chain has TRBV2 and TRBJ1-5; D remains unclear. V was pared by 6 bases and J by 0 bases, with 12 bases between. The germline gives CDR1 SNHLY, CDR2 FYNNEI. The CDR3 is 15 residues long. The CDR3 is CASSPGIYSNQPQHF. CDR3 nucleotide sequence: TGTGCCAGCAGCCCCGGGATATATAGCAATCAGCCCCAGCATTTT.